This T cell receptor beta chain appears in the sequencing data of a study of blood T cells in healthy people across ages. Findings and caveats of the study: It was the long-lived donors that had more naive CD4+ cells and higher diversity than aged donors.

Remarks on this clonotype: Its matching antigen is unknown.

Germline loops: CDR1 SEHNR, CDR2 FQNEAQ (reference sequence). V was pared by 4 bases and J by 4 bases, with 25 bases between. The CDR3 loop spans 18 amino acids. Using a J-beta primer mix together with a sample-barcoded 5' primer, a second PCR was run for roughly 6 to 11 cycles. With 12 random nucleotides, a template-switch adaptor tagged each individual cDNA molecule. A single record per CDR3 protein comes from TCRdb applying MiXCR to the 5' RACE reads. The sample shows more than 800,000 distinct CDR3 sequences, 29% of them seen only once. This receptor was taken from a woman of 80 years or more in good health. Sequenced: blood. This chain uses TRBV7-9 with TRBJ1-1; D is unclear. CDR3 amino acids: CASSSPSGLRGRGTEAFF. The CDR3 region has the DNA TGTGCCAGCAGCTCACCATCGGGCCTTCGGGGTCGCGGCACTGAAGCTTTCTTT.